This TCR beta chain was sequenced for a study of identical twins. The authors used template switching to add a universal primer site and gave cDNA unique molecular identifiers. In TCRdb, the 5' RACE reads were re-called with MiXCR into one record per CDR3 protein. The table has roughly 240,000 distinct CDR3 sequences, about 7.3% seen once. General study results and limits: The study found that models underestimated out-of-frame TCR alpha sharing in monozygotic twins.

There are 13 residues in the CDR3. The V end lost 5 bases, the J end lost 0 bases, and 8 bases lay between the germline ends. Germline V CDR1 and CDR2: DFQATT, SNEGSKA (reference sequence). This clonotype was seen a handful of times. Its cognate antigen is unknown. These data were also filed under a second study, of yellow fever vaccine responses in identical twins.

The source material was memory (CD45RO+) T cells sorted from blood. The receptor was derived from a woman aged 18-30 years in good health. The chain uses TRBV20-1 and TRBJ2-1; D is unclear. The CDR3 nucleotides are TGCAGTGCTGCATTGAGCTCCTACAATGAGCAGTTCTTC. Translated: CSAALSSYNEQFF.